Listed below are T cell receptor beta chains from one sample, sequenced in a study of T cell repertoires in cytomegalovirus infection. Antigens of these TCRs are unknown. TCRdb analysed the reads with MiXCR anew, one entry per CDR3 protein. The sample yields around 800,000 distinct CDR3 sequences, around a third seen once. Material: cultured CD8+ T cells from PBMCs, obtained from culture after CMV antigen stimulation. All receptors come from a human donor in good health (CMV status not recorded). Some clones in this sample may be carry-over from other donors' samples. Both conserved end residues are part of each CDR3. Fields, in order: CDR3 DNA, CDR3 protein, D gene, V gene, J gene, clone size, CDR3 length. D genes are given only for firm matches. Size is stated for part of the rows, as once, few or many counts, or as a class when the clone is expanded.

CDR3 DNA: TGTGCCAGCACCGGACAGGGGGCGGTGGGCTACACCTTC
CDR3 protein: CASTGQGAVGYTF
D gene: TRBD1
V gene: TRBV6-5
J gene: TRBJ1-2
clone size: -
CDR3 length: 13

CDR3 DNA: TGCGCCAGCAGTCCGGGGACGGGAGGAGGCTATGGCTACACCTTC
CDR3 protein: CASSPGTGGGYGYTF
D gene: -
V gene: TRBV27
J gene: TRBJ1-2
clone size: few
CDR3 length: 15

CDR3 DNA: TGTGCCAGCAGTGCCCCCGGGACAGGGGCGGACTATGGCTACACCTTC
CDR3 protein: CASSAPGTGADYGYTF
D gene: TRBD1
V gene: TRBV6-1
J gene: TRBJ1-2
clone size: -
CDR3 length: 16

CDR3 DNA: TGTGCCAGTAGTATAGATCTAAACGAACGTCGGAACACTGAAGCTTTCTTT
CDR3 protein: CASSIDLNERRNTEAFF
D gene: -
V gene: TRBV19
J gene: TRBJ1-1
clone size: -
CDR3 length: 17

CDR3 DNA: TGTGCCAGCAGCTTAATGGGGTCGGAGTACAGTGAGCAGTTCTTC
CDR3 protein: CASSLMGSEYSEQFF
D gene: -
V gene: TRBV7-6
J gene: TRBJ2-1
clone size: -
CDR3 length: 15

CDR3 DNA: TGTGCCAGCAGCGTGGTGACAGGGTCGGCGCAGTTCTTC
CDR3 protein: CASSVVTGSAQFF
D gene: TRBD1
V gene: TRBV9
J gene: TRBJ2-1
clone size: -
CDR3 length: 13

CDR3 DNA: TGCAGCGTTGATTCGGCGTACAATGAGCAGTTCTTC
CDR3 protein: CSVDSAYNEQFF
D gene: -
V gene: TRBV29-1
J gene: TRBJ2-1
clone size: -
CDR3 length: 12

CDR3 DNA: TGTGCCAGCAGCCAGTGGTCGAGCGGGGGAGAGACCCAGTACTTC
CDR3 protein: CASSQWSSGGETQYF
D gene: TRBD2
V gene: TRBV3-1
J gene: TRBJ2-5
clone size: -
CDR3 length: 15

CDR3 DNA: TGTGCCAGCAGCTTACGGACTAGCGGGGGCCTGGGCACAGATACGCAGTATTTT
CDR3 protein: CASSLRTSGGLGTDTQYF
D gene: TRBD2
V gene: TRBV11-3
J gene: TRBJ2-3
clone size: few
CDR3 length: 18

CDR3 DNA: TGCGCCAGCAGCCCTGGGAGCGATGAGCAGTTCTTC
CDR3 protein: CASSPGSDEQFF
D gene: -
V gene: TRBV4-1
J gene: TRBJ2-1
clone size: many
CDR3 length: 12

CDR3 DNA: TGCGCCAGCAGGAGCCTGGGCAGGAAGAGGGCCACAGATACGCAGTATTTT
CDR3 protein: CASRSLGRKRATDTQYF
D gene: -
V gene: TRBV10-2
J gene: TRBJ2-3
clone size: -
CDR3 length: 17

CDR3 DNA: TGTGCCAGCAGTTTTGGAAGGGCCGGGGAGCTGTTTTTT
CDR3 protein: CASSFGRAGELFF
D gene: -
V gene: TRBV27
J gene: TRBJ2-2
clone size: -
CDR3 length: 13

CDR3 DNA: TGTGCCAGCAGTTACTCCCGGTGGGGTGAAGCTTTCTTT
CDR3 protein: CASSYSRWGEAFF
D gene: -
V gene: TRBV6-5
J gene: TRBJ1-1
clone size: -
CDR3 length: 13

CDR3 DNA: TGTGCCAGCAGCCCTCGGGAGACTAGGTCCTACAATGAGCAGTTCTTC
CDR3 protein: CASSPRETRSYNEQFF
D gene: -
V gene: TRBV7-6
J gene: TRBJ2-1
clone size: -
CDR3 length: 16

CDR3 DNA: TGTGCCAGCAGCACTTGGGACGCGGGCGGCTATGGCTACACCTTC
CDR3 protein: CASSTWDAGGYGYTF
D gene: -
V gene: TRBV7-9
J gene: TRBJ1-2
clone size: few
CDR3 length: 15

CDR3 DNA: TGTGCCAGCAGGGCCCGGGGCAGGGCGGGGGAAAAACTGTTTTTT
CDR3 protein: CASRARGRAGEKLFF
D gene: -
V gene: TRBV27
J gene: TRBJ1-4
clone size: few
CDR3 length: 15

CDR3 DNA: TGTGCCAGCAGTGAAGAGGGAGGTGAGACCCAGTACTTC
CDR3 protein: CASSEEGGETQYF
D gene: -
V gene: TRBV6-1
J gene: TRBJ2-5
clone size: -
CDR3 length: 13

CDR3 DNA: TGTGCCATCAGTGAGTCCCAGGGACAGGGCATCACTGAAGCTTTCTTT
CDR3 protein: CAISESQGQGITEAFF
D gene: TRBD1
V gene: TRBV10-3
J gene: TRBJ1-1
clone size: -
CDR3 length: 16

CDR3 DNA: TGTGCCAGCAGTTACCAGGGAAGGACTGAAGCTTTCTTT
CDR3 protein: CASSYQGRTEAFF
D gene: -
V gene: TRBV6-2/TRBV6-3
J gene: TRBJ1-1
clone size: few
CDR3 length: 13